This TCR beta chain originates from a study of blood T cell repertoires in COVID-19. The overall study: From T cells, B-cell-depleted T cells, or PBMCs came the material, which was cDNA or gDNA.

In the study's own analysis: Amplification of reference gene primers was used by the study to estimate nucleated cell counts. Sequencing used immunoSEQ multiplex PCR; TCRdb keeps in-frame clones, though not all of them. V, J and clone size derive from that table, while D and trimming were established from the DNA sequence. This table holds fewer than 350,000 clones, roughly 90% found once. Those enrolled, adults aged about 18 to 89 years, came from around 25 US areas. Cohorts were determined from participant-reported clinical history. Per germline, CDR1 LGHNA and CDR2 YSLEER. With 0 bases removed from V and 0 bases from J, the gap between germline ends came to 14 bases. The CDR3 runs 17 residues.

This TCR derives from a woman between 40 and 50 years old with acute COVID-19. The V and J genes are TRBV4-3 and TRBJ1-2, with a tentative D call TRBD1 (6 bases). Material for sequencing was PBMCs or T cells enriched from blood (not recorded which). CDR3 DNA sequence: TGCGCCAGCAGCCAAGAGTCGACAGGCGTTCCTAACTATGGCTACACCTTC. The encoded protein is CASSQESTGVPNYGYTF.